The 29 T cell receptor beta chains below come from one sample, sequenced in a study of post-analysis software for immune sequencing data. Findings of the study overall: Among five TRBV segments more frequent in patients than controls were TRBV5-6, TRBV5-1 and TRBV20-1.

Sequencing libraries made from TCR beta cDNA carried unique molecular identifiers. TCRdb ran MiXCR on the PCR reads and lists one entry per CDR3 protein. The sample holds roughly 570,000 distinct CDR3 sequences; around 31% are singletons and the top ten take approximately 5.4%. These TCRs are of unknown antigen specificity. The specimen sequenced was blood. All receptors derive from a girl aged 2-17 years with multiple sclerosis.

The CDR3 sequence: CASSIRSGHYEQYF. DNA of the CDR3: TGTGCCAGCAGCATTCGGTCGGGACACTACGAGCAGTACTTC. The rearrangement uses TRBV7-9 and TRBJ2-7; D may be TRBD1 (6 bases). V was clipped by 5 bases and J by 3 bases, with 14 bases between them. Germline V gene data show CDR1 as SEHNR and CDR2 as FQNEAQ (reference sequence). The CDR3 consists of 14 residues. Filled out from reference TRBV7-9 and TRBJ2-7, the complete variable domain reads DTGVSQNPRHKITKRGQNVTFRCDPISEHNRLYWYRQTLGQGPEFLTYFQNEAQLEKSRLLSDRFSAERPKGSFSTLEIQRTEQGDSAMYLCASSIRSGHYEQYFGPGTRLTVT.

V gene TRBV5-1 combines with J gene TRBJ1-2, with D uncertain. The CDR3 has 13 residues. CDR1 and CDR2 (germline): SGHRS, YFSETQ. Trimming cost V 0 bases and J 2 bases, with 5 bases left between them. Written as DNA, the CDR3 is TGCGCCAGCAGCTTGGAACAGAACTATGGCTACACCTTC. This gives the protein CASSLEQNYGYTF.

V and J are TRBV2 and TRBJ1-4; 9 positions agree with TRBD1. The CDR3 extends over 13 amino acids. The germline CDR1 and CDR2 sequences are SNHLY and FYNNEI. V trimming: 7 bases; J trimming: 14 bases; junction bases outside the gene matches: 11. The CDR3 DNA is TGTGCCAGCAAGGGGGACAGGGCAGAGCCCCTGTTTTTT. Residues: CASKGDRAEPLFF.

The chain links TRBV20-1 to TRBJ2-3; the match to TRBD1 covers 10 bases. Trimming at V came to 2 bases and at J to 2 bases, leaving 10 bases not matched to a gene. The germline CDR1 and CDR2 sequences are DFQATT and SNEGSKA (reference sequence). This CDR3 spans 17 amino acids. CDR3: CSARPPGQGFFTDTQYF. CDR3 DNA sequence: TGCAGTGCTAGACCTCCGGGACAGGGGTTCTTCACAGATACGCAGTATTTT.

This clonotype came up a few times. CDR3 sequence reads: CASSLPRGQGSRNGYTF. The CDR3 DNA sequence: TGTGCCAGCAGCCTCCCACGTGGACAGGGCAGCAGAAATGGCTACACCTTC. J is TRBJ1-2 and V is TRBV7-9, with 8 bases lining up with TRBD1. Trimming at V came to 5 bases and at J to 6 bases, leaving 17 bases not matched to a gene. Per germline, CDR1 SEHNR and CDR2 FQNEAQ (reference sequence). The CDR3 loop spans 17 amino acids.

J is TRBJ1-2 and V is TRBV12-3 or TRBV12-4, with a tentative D call TRBD1 (6 bases). The length of the CDR3 is 13 residues. Trimming took 6 bases from V and 3 from J, leaving 11 bases between them. The CDR3 reads CASRPRTDYGYTF. CDR3 in DNA: TGTGCCAGCAGACCAAGGACAGACTATGGCTACACCTTC.

The J gene is TRBJ2-5, the V gene TRBV13; 7 bases agree with TRBD1. The trim removed 5 bases at V and 1 base at J, leaving 7 bases unmatched. The CDR3 has 15 residues. Looked up from germline, CDR1 is PRHDT and CDR2 is FYEKMQ (reference sequence). The CDR3 is CASSLPGQTQETQYF. The DNA of the CDR3 is TGTGCCAGCAGCCTACCGGGACAGACCCAAGAGACCCAGTACTTC.

This clonotype has just a few counts. V gene TRBV10-3 combines with J gene TRBJ2-3; 9 nucleotides line up with TRBD1. The germline V gene encodes CDR1 ENHRY and CDR2 SYGVKD. With 0 bases clipped from V and 1 base from J, the junction kept 5 bases outside the gene matches. The CDR3 contains 17 residues. In DNA form, the CDR3 reads TGTGCCATCAGTGAGTCTATCGGGACAGGGCGCACAGATACGCAGTATTTT. It is translated as CAISESIGTGRTDTQYF.

This clonotype was found a few times. The V gene is TRBV5-1, the J gene TRBJ2-5; 7 positions match TRBD1. Germline CDR1 is SGHRS and CDR2 is YFSETQ. The CDR3 has 15 amino acids. The J segment lost 5 bases and the V segment lost 0 bases, leaving 7 bases of the junction unmatched. This chain's CDR3 is CASSLEGAKKETQYF. The CDR3 DNA follows: TGCGCCAGCAGCTTGGAGGGGGCGAAGAAGGAGACCCAGTACTTC.

The gene calls are TRBV18 and TRBJ2-1; 7 bases match TRBD1. The V segment lost 8 bases and the J segment 4 bases; nucleotides outside the gene matches: 11. The CDR3 is 15 residues long. CDR1 and CDR2 (germline): KGHSH, LQKENI. CDR3: CASPRDRAGYNEQFF. The CDR3 nucleotides are TGTGCCAGCCCACGAGACAGGGCTGGATACAATGAGCAGTTCTTC.

This clonotype was observed once. The chain employs TRBV29-1 and TRBJ2-5; TRBD1 agrees at 10 bases. This CDR3 has 13 amino acids. Germline CDR1 and CDR2: SQVTM and ANQGSEA. Losses at the gene ends were 7 bases for V and 4 bases for J; bases not matched to a gene: 6. CDR3 region: CSGDRGLGETQYF. The CDR3 DNA follows: TGCAGCGGTGACAGGGGGCTAGGAGAGACCCAGTACTTC. The whole variable domain, remainder taken from reference TRBV29-1 and TRBJ2-5, is SAVISQKPSRDICQRGTSLTIQCQVDSQVTMMFWYRQQPGQSLTLIATANQGSEATYESGFVIDKFPISRPNLTFSTLTVSNMSPEDSSIYLCSGDRGLGETQYFGPGTRLLVL.

There are a few counts of this clonotype. This rearrangement joins TRBV18 to TRBJ2-3; D gene uncertain. CDR3 length: 15 residues. Trimming took 2 bases from V and 0 from J, leaving 9 bases between them. Per the germline V gene, CDR1 is KGHSH and CDR2 is LQKENI. CDR3: CASSPGIPSTDTQYF. CDR3 bases: TGTGCCAGCTCACCAGGGATACCTAGCACAGATACGCAGTATTTT.

The chain recombines TRBV6-1 with TRBJ2-3, with no clear D. CDR3 length: 13 amino acids. Deletions cut 8 bases from V and 0 bases from J, with 9 bases between. Germline V CDR1 and CDR2: MNHNS, SASEGT. CDR3 in amino acids: CASGQASTDTQYF. The CDR3 coding sequence is TGTGCCAGCGGTCAGGCAAGCACAGATACGCAGTATTTT.

The chain links TRBV18 to TRBJ2-4; 7 bases are a match to TRBD1. CDR1 KGHSH and CDR2 LQKENI come from the germline V gene. The length of the CDR3 is 15 residues. The trim removed 6 bases at V and 0 bases at J, leaving 5 bases unmatched. CDR3 loop: CASSDRDLAKNIQYF. CDR3 nucleotide sequence: TGTGCCAGCTCCGACAGGGATCTAGCCAAAAACATTCAGTACTTC.

The sample holds a few counts of this clonotype. The CDR3 protein is CSVLGHSTDTQYF. CDR3 bases: TGCAGCGTTTTGGGACATTCAACAGATACGCAGTATTTT. V and J are TRBV29-1 and TRBJ2-3, with D possibly TRBD1 on 6 matching bases. The V gene lost 5 bases and the J gene lost 3 bases, with 12 bases spanning the gap. This CDR3 spans 13 amino acids. Germline V gives CDR1 SQVTM, CDR2 ANQGSEA.

The gene calls are TRBV14 and TRBJ2-3; possible D gene TRBD1, 5 bases. Germline loops: CDR1 SGHDN, CDR2 FVKESK. V lost 4 bases, J lost 10 bases, and 21 bases lay in between. The CDR3 has 15 amino acids. This chain's CDR3 is CASSPTTAGKMPQYF. The CDR3 bases are TGTGCCAGCAGCCCGACGACGGCAGGGAAAATGCCGCAGTATTTT.

This clonotype came up a few times. This chain connects TRBV20-1 to TRBJ2-1; D unresolved. This CDR3 contains 14 residues. Between the trimmed V and J ends, which lost 5 bases and 8 bases, there was a span of 19 bases. Germline-derived CDR1 and CDR2 are DFQATT and SNEGSKA (reference sequence). DNA of the CDR3: TGCAGTGCTGTACAGCAGAACGGTTTGGATGAGCAGTTCTTC. Residues: CSAVQQNGLDEQFF.

The chain employs TRBV7-8 and TRBJ2-7; 8 nucleotides agree with TRBD2. Germline loops: CDR1 SGHVS, CDR2 FQNEAQ. J lost 4 bases, V lost 5 bases, and 7 bases had no gene match. The CDR3 is made up of 14 amino acids. In DNA, the CDR3 is TGTGCCAGCAGCAGTCGTACGGGGGGGTACGAGCAGTACTTC. This encodes CASSSRTGGYEQYF.

V gene TRBV7-9 combines with J gene TRBJ1-2, with a tentative D call TRBD1 (6 bases). The CDR3 has 13 amino acids. Germline CDR1 and CDR2: SEHNR and FQNEAQ (reference sequence). The germline V and J ends were trimmed by 5 bases and 4 bases, with 11 bases remaining between them. In nucleotides, the CDR3 is TGTGCCAGCAGCAGTAGCAGGGGCTATGGCTACACCTTC. It specifies CASSSSRGYGYTF.

J is TRBJ2-7 and V is TRBV27; TRBD1 is a possible D gene (5 bases). Per the germline V gene, CDR1 is MNHEY and CDR2 is SMNVEV (reference sequence). Trimming stripped 5 bases from V and 3 bases from J, with 20 bases between. The CDR3 extends over 16 amino acids. The CDR3 is CASSPSMGPQLYEQYF. In nucleotides, the CDR3 is TGTGCCAGCAGTCCATCCATGGGGCCTCAACTCTACGAGCAGTACTTC.

This clonotype was detected a few times. This sequence joins TRBV20-1 and TRBJ2-1; D gene ambiguous. This CDR3 region has 14 residues. The germline CDR1 and CDR2 sequences are DFQATT and SNEGSKA (reference sequence). The germline V and J ends were trimmed by 3 bases and 0 bases, with 9 bases remaining between them. The CDR3 nucleotides are TGCAGTGCTAGTCTTATGAGCTCCTACAATGAGCAGTTCTTC. Protein product: CSASLMSSYNEQFF.

This rearrangement joins TRBV20-1 to TRBJ1-1, with D perhaps TRBD1 (6 bases). From germline, CDR1 is DFQATT and CDR2 SNEGSKA (reference sequence). The length of the CDR3 is 11 residues. Deletions cut 5 bases from V and 6 bases from J, with 10 bases between. CDR3 residues: CSAVQGPEAFF. As DNA, the CDR3 is TGCAGTGCTGTACAGGGACCTGAAGCTTTCTTT.

V usage is TRBV9 and J usage is TRBJ2-1; 10 positions agree with TRBD1. V trimming: 0 bases; J trimming: 9 bases; junction bases outside the gene matches: 15. The CDR3 loop spans 18 amino acids. Germline V gives CDR1 SGDLS, CDR2 YYNGEE. CDR3 residues: CASSVDLFRTGGSSEQFF. The CDR3 nucleotides are TGTGCCAGCAGCGTAGACCTCTTCCGGACAGGGGGATCTTCTGAGCAGTTCTTC.

This clonotype was seen only once. The V and J genes are TRBV7-8 and TRBJ1-2; 12 bases are a match to TRBD1. The germline V gene encodes CDR1 SGHVS and CDR2 FQNEAQ. The CDR3 length is 20 residues. J lost 4 bases, V lost 0 bases, and 15 bases had no gene match. CDR3 bases: TGTGCCAGCAGCTTAGCTTACAAGGGGGGACAGGGGGCCGTGGGCTATGGCTACACCTTC. Protein sequence: CASSLAYKGGQGAVGYGYTF.

This chain connects TRBV7-9 to TRBJ1-1, with 8 positions matching TRBD1. This CDR3 is built from 15 residues. Germline values: CDR1 SEHNR, CDR2 FQNEAQ (reference sequence). V lost 5 bases to trimming and J lost 4 bases; unmatched junction nucleotides: 9. CDR3: CASSPRTGLGTEAFF. The CDR3 bases are TGTGCCAGCAGCCCTAGGACAGGGCTGGGCACTGAAGCTTTCTTT.

This clonotype has only one observation. The rearrangement links TRBV20-1 to TRBJ1-2, with 11 positions matching TRBD1. The CDR3 is made up of 15 amino acids. V shed 5 bases, J shed 3 bases, and the junction held 8 bases outside the gene matches. The V gene's germline CDR1 is DFQATT and CDR2 SNEGSKA (reference sequence). As DNA, the CDR3 is TGCAGTGCTGGCAGGGACAGGGGGGAGGACTATGGCTACACCTTC. Its translation is CSAGRDRGEDYGYTF.

The rearrangement uses TRBV10-2 and TRBJ1-2; TRBD1 might be the D (5 bases). With 1 base removed from V and 8 bases from J, the gap between germline ends came to 11 bases. The CDR3 runs to 13 residues. From germline, CDR1 is WSHSY and CDR2 SAAADI. The CDR3 bases are TGCGCCAGCAGTGAGTGGGGCGCGGAAGGCTACACCTTC. Translation gives CASSEWGAEGYTF.

This clonotype has more than one count but fewer than ten. CDR3 residues: CASSFPKASGQYNEQFF. For the CDR3, the DNA is TGCGCCAGCAGCTTCCCTAAAGCCTCCGGACAGTACAATGAGCAGTTCTTC. The chain uses TRBV5-1 and TRBJ2-1; D possibly corresponds to TRBD1 (6 bases). Trimming cost V 2 bases and J 4 bases, with 19 bases left between them. From germline, CDR1 is SGHRS and CDR2 YFSETQ. This CDR3 spans 17 amino acids.

In this sample, this clonotype turned up a few times. The chain uses TRBV27 and TRBJ2-5, with D possibly TRBD2 on 6 matching bases. Deletions cut 5 bases from V and 3 bases from J, with 16 bases between. This CDR3 has 15 residues. Germline lookup yields CDR1 MNHEY and CDR2 SMNVEV (reference sequence). The CDR3 protein is CASSPLTRSKETQYF. DNA for the CDR3: TGTGCCAGCAGTCCGTTGACTAGGTCGAAAGAGACCCAGTACTTC.